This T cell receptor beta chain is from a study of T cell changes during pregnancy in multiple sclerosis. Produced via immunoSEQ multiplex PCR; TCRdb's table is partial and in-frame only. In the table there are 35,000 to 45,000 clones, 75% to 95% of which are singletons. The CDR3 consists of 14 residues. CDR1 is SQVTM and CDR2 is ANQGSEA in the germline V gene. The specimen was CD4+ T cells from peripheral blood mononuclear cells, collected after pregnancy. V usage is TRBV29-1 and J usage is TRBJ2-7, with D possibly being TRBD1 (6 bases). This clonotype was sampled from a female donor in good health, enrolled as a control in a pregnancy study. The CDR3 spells CRWNDRSRSYEQYF. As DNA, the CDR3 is TGCAGATGGAATGACAGGTCCCGCTCCTACGAGCAGTACTTC.